This TCR beta chain was recovered during a study of shared T cell receptors in the human thymus. Germline V gene sequence: CDR1 MNHEY, CDR2 SMNVEV (reference sequence). With V trimmed by 5 bases and J by 5 bases, 14 bases remained unmatched. The CDR3 runs to 18 residues. The protocol was immunoSEQ multiplex PCR, while the TCRdb copy is restricted to in-frame clones and leaves out a portion. The sample holds some 720,000 clones, 88% seen once. These data are also associated with another study on human thymus T cells.

This receptor was identified in a boy under two years old with a congenital heart defect. Sequencing input: thymocytes. The chain combines TRBV27 with TRBJ2-7; 14 bases match TRBD2. The DNA for the CDR3 is TGTGCCAGCAGTCCCACCGGGACTAGCGGGAGATCTCTGGACGAGCAGTACTTC. Encoded protein: CASSPTGTSGRSLDEQYF.